This TCR beta chain was profiled in a study of regulatory T cells in long-lasting Graves disease. Regarding the study as a whole: Relative to new patients (around 1,000), persistent patients exhibited greater sharing of public clonotypes (around 3,000).

Trimming cost V 1 base and J 1 base, with 16 bases left between them. Germline CDR1 reads SGHVS; CDR2 reads FQNEAQ. The length of the CDR3 is 17 residues. This clonotype has at least ten counts. Its target is unknown. Time point indicated: newly diagnosed GD, antithyroid drugs for less than 3 months. Construction of the TCR library relied on RNA isolated from PBMCs. Diagnoses of Graves' disease were made by American Thyroid Association guidelines. Building of the TCR beta libraries involved iRepertoire HTBI primers and Arm-PCR of CDR3 regions. A single record per CDR3 protein comes from TCRdb applying MiXCR to the multiplex PCR reads. In the table there are hundreds of thousands of distinct CDR3 sequences, 15% to 20% of which are singletons. This sample was shared with a second study, whose subject was T cells in Graves' hyperthyroidism and ophthalmopathy. That report notes: First-round RT-PCR targeting the TCR CDR3 was performed with the HTBI primer set.

This sequence originates from a woman aged 25 to 39 with Graves disease. The V gene is TRBV7-8, the J gene TRBJ1-1, with D possibly TRBD1 on 5 matching bases. Sample: peripheral blood mononuclear cells (PBMCs), taken at new diagnosis, from a patient treated with antithyroid drugs. The CDR3 spells CASSLVFGDRGNTEAFF. Written as DNA, the CDR3 is TGTGCCAGCAGCTTAGTCTTCGGGGATAGGGGGAACACTGAAGCTTTCTTT. Looking up the rest from reference TRBV7-8 and TRBJ1-1 gives the full variable domain: GAGVSQSPRYKVAKRGQDVALRCDPISGHVSLFWYQQALGQGPEFLTYFQNEAQLDKSGLPSDRFFAERPEGSVSTLKIQRTQQEDSAVYLCASSLVFGDRGNTEAFFGQGTRLTVV.